This T cell receptor beta chain derives from a study of cytomegalovirus exposure and HLA in healthy donors (dated by TCRdb to about 2017). Background for the entire study: An earlier analysis of several hundred of the donors reported 276 Gb of sequence data and about 120 million unique TCR beta sequences obtained from some 170 million T cells. The genetic ancestry cluster associated with self-reported Caucasian donors included roughly four fifths of the approximately 400 genotyped donors. A later analysis re-analyzed previously published TCR beta repertoires from roughly 630 donors and added high-resolution HLA genotyping to study TCR occurrence patterns. The number of typed donors differed by locus: about 620-640 for A, B, C, DRB1 and DQB1; 522 for DQA1; 606 for DPA1; and about 470 for DPB1. Rather than using new phenotypic data, the later analysis identified candidate immune exposures from TCR beta sequences and from how often those sequences occurred across donors. On average, roughly 250,000 unique TCR beta nucleotide sequences were sequenced per donor among 300 to 500 genotyped donors of the cohort, with roughly 20% of those sequences being non-productive. Donor age, sex, ethnicity and CMV serostatus were compiled alongside the repertoire data. Four or five DR-DQ haplotypes were handled as single units for association and clustering because linkage in the cohort was strong. A separate validation cohort of about 110 different subjects was used in addition to the roughly 700-subject first cohort. Using immunosequencing, the study profiled T cell repertoires from about 620 subjects and related those repertoires to cytomegalovirus serostatus. Every discovery cohort repertoire had been produced on one sequencing platform. An early release that covered roughly 600 HLA-typed donors contained 300 to 350 gigabases of sequencing data and about 84 million unique TCR sequences. The aim of the study was to test whether cataloging public T cell receptors could identify signatures of past pathogen exposure. To decide whether each TCR beta V gene segment behaved as functional or pseudogenic, an earlier analysis of several hundred of the donors relied on high-throughput TCR beta sequencing. To predict cytomegalovirus infection status, the study brought together high-throughput TCR immunosequencing, statistical association of individual TCRs with disease status, and machine learning. Class I and class II HLA loci were covered by the typing at four-digit resolution. Genome-wide SNP genotypes for about 60% of the roughly 700 donors were used in a later genetic analysis, which treated that subset as a discovery cohort.

The cohort comprised fewer than 750 healthy bone marrow donors. Cohort members were all nominally healthy when sampled, although unrecorded immune exposures were likely present. The donor tested CMV seropositive, placing the donor among the approximately 290 seropositive members of the cohort. A peripheral blood sample was provided by each donor, and peripheral blood mononuclear cells were used for TCR beta sequencing. The Qiagen DNeasy Blood Extraction Kit was used to extract genomic DNA from the blood cell samples. Receptor libraries were prepared by the immunoSEQ multiplex PCR assay. A mixture of 60 forward primers for TCR Vbeta segments and 13 reverse primers for TCR Jbeta segments was used in the multiplex PCR. Amplification of the CDR3 region of rearranged TCR beta genes was performed with a multiplex PCR assay on genomic DNA. On the Illumina HiSeq System, the amplified TCR beta libraries were sequenced as 87-base-pair reads. The authors' analysis ran thus. A later analysis tallied roughly 78 million unique TCR beta chains across the 610 or so repertoires, and approximately 12 million of those chains were shared by two or more donors. Raw reads were error-corrected and collapsed into unique sequences by a nearest-neighbor algorithm in which closely related sequences were merged to remove PCR and sequencing errors. To assign V, D and J gene segments, CDR3 sequences were aligned to IMGT reference sequences. For a sequence to be retained, at least a six-nucleotide match to both a V gene segment and a J gene segment was required. A rearrangement counted as productive if the CDR3 had no stop codons and remained in frame with V and J, and every other rearrangement counted as non-productive. Following IMGT convention, CDR3 was defined as the stretch from the second conserved V-encoded cysteine up to the conserved J-encoded phenylalanine. The earlier analysis of about 610 of the donors excluded sequences that lacked an unambiguous match to a single V gene segment. In an earlier analysis of almost 600 of the donors, a V segment was called functional when productive rearrangements were above 56.7%, and segregating when the standard deviation between donors exceeded 5%. A statistical classification framework was built for diagnosing cytomegalovirus status from the catalog of TCR beta chain sequences. In a later analysis, TCR nucleotide sequences were compared against IMGT/GENE-DB human TR gene sequences so that V and J genes could be assigned. A later analysis assigned CDR3 sequences and most-parsimonious VDJ recombination scenarios with the TCRdist pipeline. In a later analysis, every TCR beta chain was defined by the combination of its CDR3 amino acid sequence and its V-gene family, and reads without a unique V-gene family were dropped. In a later analysis, some 600 highly shared, low-generation-probability nucleotide sequences were removed to address suspected cross-contamination and a sequencing artifact. In a later analysis, a clonal expansion index for each public chain was calculated from normalized within-repertoire ranks of inferred template counts. Generation probabilities in a later analysis came from a VDJ recombination model fitted to out-of-frame rearrangements, and those results were checked against IGoR. In a later analysis, hypergeometric tests were used to score TCR-TCR, TCR-HLA and TCR-CMV co-occurrence, with a repertoire-size bias correction applied to TCR pairs. False discovery rates were estimated in a later analysis by permuting HLA or CMV assignments 20 times. In a later analysis, co-occurring TCRs were grouped using DBSCAN, with TCRdist sequence similarity added in when clustering inside HLA-allele-positive subsets. Repertoires with fewer than 30,000 or more than 120,000 public chains were left out of co-occurrence clustering, as were five repertoires with anomalous nucleotide sharing. In its TCRdb copy, this immuneACCESS table keeps in-frame sequences only and misses some clones. Where compared with another copy, unresolved V genes explain less than half of these, and the others have no known cause. Clonal size and the V and J genes are those of that table, whereas D and trimming came from the DNA. The sample has approximately 150,000 clones on record, roughly 85% of them singletons. The ten biggest clones cover under 8% of the sample.

This clone was detected a few times. Its antigen is not yet known. Base qualities were left out, and no much larger clone turns up one base away. The germline V gene (reference sequence) sets CDR1 to SEHNR and CDR2 to FQNEAQ. Ends trimmed: V by 5 bases, J by 1 base; bases unmatched to a gene: 7. Reading from cysteine to phenylalanine, the CDR3 counts 16 amino acids. Only CDR3 DNA remains: 48 bases, in frame from the first base. What the research found in general, with its limitations: Most CMV-associated TCR beta chains appeared to be HLA-restricted in a later analysis, and the HLA associations seemed to be driven largely by CMV exposure. Only TCR beta chains were sequenced in this cohort, and the absence of alpha or paired-chain data limited detectable features. A later analysis found that HLA-associated TCR beta chains were more clonally expanded and had lower generation probabilities than equally common non-associated chains. A later genetic analysis associated a missense DCLRE1C variant with V-gene and J-gene trimming of TCR beta chains, and an independent cohort replicated the association. In vitro tests confirmed that three of the cytomegalovirus-associated TCR beta chains recognize cytomegalovirus antigens. While some public TCRs were present in many individuals, most TCR sequences turned up only very rarely across donors. According to the authors, the approach could potentially be generalized to other disease states and immunological phenotypes. For the cohort, immune exposure information was limited to CMV serostatus. A further reported finding was that TCR beta sequences accurately predicted the HLA-A and HLA-B alleles for most subjects in the first cohort. Compared with the roughly 700-donor mean, donors in an Asian-associated ancestry cluster had fewer N-insertions in productive TCRs, according to a later genetic analysis. Presence/absence analyses assumed roughly uniform sequencing depth across donors, an assumption that may not hold. The 87-base-pair reads could not distinguish some IMGT-functional V segments, including TRBV6-2 and TRBV6-3, so those segments were excluded. A cluster of highly shared sequence variants was judged likely to be a technical artifact of the sequencing pipeline. In a later analysis, several top co-occurrence clusters were reported to appear linked to parvovirus B19, influenza, CMV and Epstein-Barr virus. When HLA alleles, especially DR and DQ, strongly co-occurred, attributing TCR associations to individual alleles was difficult. In a later analysis, around 17,000 TCR beta sequences were associated with specific HLA alleles at a false discovery rate of 0.05. Roughly 17 rarely observed V segments, including chromosome 9 orphons, were excluded from the earlier analysis of approximately 500 of the donors because counts were too low. HLA typing was unavailable for some donors at each locus, so association tests used only the typed subset. Linkage disequilibrium might explain the correlated functional status among segregating V segments, but an unknown experimental factor could not be ruled out. The study listed 150 to 200 TCR beta chains as associated with cytomegalovirus. Cytomegalovirus status was reported to be diagnosed by the classifier with high specificity and sensitivity in both the original and validation cohorts. In an earlier analysis of around 600 of the donors, most TCR beta V segments were observed in productive rearrangements about 90% or about 30% of the time, broadly matching IMGT annotations. A later analysis found that TCR association rates varied across HLA loci, with DRB1 alleles showing the most associated TCRs and HLA-C alleles the fewest.

The rearranged chain carries TRBV7-9 and TRBJ2-3; 9 central bases correspond to TRBD2. This TCR was recovered from a man between 35 and 55 years old in good health and CMV-seropositive. Material: PBMCs. The CDR3 protein is CASSRVTSGRTDTQYF. The bases read TGTGCCAGCAGCCGAGTGACTAGCGGCCGCACAGATACGCAGTATTTT.